This T cell receptor (beta chain) originates from a study of cytomegalovirus exposure and HLA in healthy donors. Researchers ran the PCR with 60 Vbeta and 13 Jbeta primers. The table came from immunoSEQ multiplex PCR; TCRdb's copy has only in-frame clones and leaves some out. Of 95,000 or so clones detected, 60% to 80% appear once; the ten largest clones hold roughly 15%. Deletions cut 1 base from V and 4 bases from J, with 10 bases between. The length of the CDR3 is 14 residues. In germline, CDR1 is SSHAT, CDR2 FNYEAQ (reference sequence). The specimen was PBMCs. The sequence was collected from a woman between 45 and 60 years old in good health and CMV-seropositive. This sequence joins TRBV7-7 and TRBJ2-5; D is unresolved. The CDR3 DNA follows: TGTGCCAGCAGCTTAGGCGGAGATGGAGAGACCCAGTACTTC. Its translation is CASSLGGDGETQYF. The variable domain in full, with the rest retrieved from reference TRBV7-7 and TRBJ2-5, is GAGVSQSPRYKVTKRGQDVTLRCDPISSHATLYWYQQALGQGPEFLTYFNYEAQPDKSGLPSDRFSAERPEGSISTLTIQRTEQRDSAMYRCASSLGGDGETQYFGPGTRLLVL.